This T cell receptor (beta chain) was obtained from a study of cytomegalovirus exposure and HLA in healthy donors. Study-level points and caveats: The authors listed roughly 150 TCR beta chains as cytomegalovirus-associated. According to a later analysis, TCR clusters from the first cohort tended to co-occur in the 90 to 150 validation repertoires. Rare TCR sequences predominated, though certain public TCRs were found in many donors.

CDR3 length: 14 amino acids. From germline, CDR1 is MNHEY and CDR2 SVGAGI. Trimming cost V 6 bases and J 3 bases, with 12 bases left between them. Points on this clone: Its specificity is not known.

This table comes from immunoSEQ multiplex PCR, and its TCRdb copy is limited to in-frame clones, with some not included. Of roughly 75,000 clones listed, 94% were seen once; the top ten hold 2% to 2.5%. The genes are TRBV6-5 and TRBJ1-3; D is ambiguous. Sample: PBMCs. The origin of this receptor is a woman aged 18-30 years in good health and CMV-seronegative. CDR3 protein: CASSTGTGGNTIYF. The CDR3 nucleotides read TGTGCCAGCAGCACCGGCACGGGTGGAAACACCATATATTTT.